This TCR beta chain was captured in a study of T cell repertoires in cytomegalovirus infection. Regarding this clonotype: Relative to the germline gene, one junction end is altered; a read error may explain this.

TCRdb reprocessed the reads via MiXCR and lists one record per CDR3 protein. The sample has around 740,000 distinct CDR3 sequences; roughly 35% are singletons. There are 12 residues in the CDR3. The J gene is TRBJ2-5, the V gene TRBV12-3 or TRBV12-4; D may correspond to TRBD1 or TRBD2 (5 bases each). The sequencing sample was made of PBMCs. This clonotype originated in a human donor in good health (CMV status not recorded). Some clones in this sample may be carry-over from other donors' samples. CDR3 sequence: CASSLLGVAIDF. The CDR3 coding sequence is TGTGCCAGCAGTTTATTGGGGGTAGCGATTGACTTC.